This T cell receptor (beta chain) came from a study of OX40 agonist ivuxolimab in advanced cancers. Study information: Of mixed ages from 23 to 79 and averaging about 56 years, the group was 65% to 85% male.

The CDR3 contains 16 residues. V shed 4 bases and J 5 bases; nucleotides not matched to a gene: 8. The germline CDR1 and CDR2 sequences are MGHRA and YSYEKL. The protocol was immunoSEQ multiplex PCR, while the TCRdb copy is restricted to in-frame clones and leaves out a portion. The sample gives approximately 79,000 clones, more than 75% of which show up once; just over 2.5% is in the top ten. Blood specimens came from baseline, cycle 4 day 1, and cycle 7 day 1. This clone was observed once. What it binds is not known. Study observations and caveats: Partial responders treated at 0.1-3.0 mg/kg exhibited clonal expansion among the lowest measured. At 0.1 to 3.0 mg/kg and by week 6, CD4+ and CD8+ T cells in the blood had expanded clonally.

The receptor's source is an adult with an advanced solid tumor such as melanoma, head and neck, liver or kidney cancer. The sample here was CD4+ or CD8+ T cells sorted from blood, taken in a trial of the OX40 agonist ivuxolimab. The chain has TRBV4-1 and TRBJ2-1, with 10 nucleotides matching TRBD2. The CDR3 loop is CASSPNPSGGNNEQFF. As DNA, the CDR3 is TGCGCCAGCAGCCCGAACCCTAGCGGGGGAAACAATGAGCAGTTCTTC.